A selection of T cell receptor beta chains follows, all from one sample in a study of blood T cell repertoires in COVID-19. The table came from immunoSEQ multiplex PCR; TCRdb's copy has only in-frame clones and leaves some out. The table lists roughly 150,000 clones, around four fifths of them singletons. Material for sequencing was peripheral blood. All receptors come from a woman of 80 years or more with COVID-19, enrolled during active disease. The CDR3 runs from the conserved cysteine through the conserved F or W. D genes are given only for firm matches. Clone size appears in some rows only: once, few, many, or a class for an expanded clone.

V gene	J gene	clone size	D gene	CDR3 DNA	CDR3 protein
TRBV14	TRBJ2-7	NA	TRBD2	TGTGCCAGCAGCCAAGTCGTAGCGGGAGGGCCGGGCGAGCAGTACTTC	CASSQVVAGGPGEQYF
TRBV24-1	TRBJ2-7	NA	TRBD1	TGTGCCACCAGTCCAGGACAGGGGGCAAACGAGCAGTACTTC	CATSPGQGANEQYF
TRBV2	TRBJ1-5	NA	NA	TGTGCCAGCAGGCCCACGACAGCTAGCAATCAGCCCCAGCATTTT	CASRPTTASNQPQHF
TRBV9	TRBJ2-2	NA	NA	TGTGCCAGCAGCCCAAATTGGAACACCGGGGAGCTGTTTTTT	CASSPNWNTGELFF
TRBV5-1	TRBJ1-3	once	NA	TGCGCCAGCAGCTTGCAGGGTCTCTCTGGAAACACCATATATTTT	CASSLQGLSGNTIYF
TRBV5-1	TRBJ2-6	NA	NA	TGCGCCAGCGGCCCTTCCTCTGGGGCCAACGTCCTGACTTTC	CASGPSSGANVLTF
TRBV2	TRBJ1-6	NA	TRBD1	TGTGCCAGCAGTCGCAGGGGGACAGGGGTTTCACCCCTCCACTTT	CASSRRGTGVSPLHF
TRBV2	TRBJ1-1	few	NA	TGTGCCAGCATATTTCGGACTGAAGCTTTCTTT	CASIFRTEAFF
TRBV5-1	TRBJ2-5	NA	TRBD1	TGCGCCAGCAGCATAGGACAGGGGGCGGAGACCCAGTACTTC	CASSIGQGAETQYF
TRBV4-2	TRBJ1-1	NA	TRBD1	TGTGCCAGCAGCCAAGAGACCGACGTAGGGGGCGCTTTCTTT	CASSQETDVGGAFF
TRBV18	TRBJ1-1	NA	TRBD1	TGTGCCAGCTCACCGATGAGGGGGCGGAACACTGAAGCTTTCTTT	CASSPMRGRNTEAFF
TRBV5-4	TRBJ2-5	NA	NA	TGTGCCAGCAGCACCAGGGGCGCCGAGACCCAGTACTTC	CASSTRGAETQYF
TRBV3-1/TRBV3-2	TRBJ1-2	NA	TRBD1	TGTGCCAGCAGCCAAGATTACGACAGGGTAAATGGCTACACCTTC	CASSQDYDRVNGYTF
TRBV6-5	TRBJ1-2	NA	NA	TGTGCCAGCATTCCCCTGGACACCTATGGCTACACCTTC	CASIPLDTYGYTF
TRBV19	TRBJ2-1	NA	TRBD2	TGTGCCAGTAGCCGGAACCCAGCGGGGGCCTACAATGAGCAGTTCTTC	CASSRNPAGAYNEQFF
TRBV3-1/TRBV3-2	TRBJ2-5	NA	TRBD1	TGTGCCAGCAGCCAACCGGGACAGGGTGTAGAGACCCAGTACTTC	CASSQPGQGVETQYF
TRBV12-5	TRBJ2-2	NA	TRBD2	TGTGCTAGTGGTTCTGGCGGGGGGAGTACCGGGGAGCTGTTTTTT	CASGSGGGSTGELFF
TRBV7-3	TRBJ1-1	NA	NA	TGTGCCAGCAGCTCTCAGGGGAACACTGAAGCTTTCTTT	CASSSQGNTEAFF
TRBV29-1	TRBJ1-4	once	NA	TGCAGCGTTGAGGGAAGCGGGGATGAAAAACTGTTTTTT	CSVEGSGDEKLFF
TRBV7-9	TRBJ2-3	NA	TRBD1	TGTGCCAGCAGCTTTTGGGACAGGGCCACAGATACGCAGTATTTT	CASSFWDRATDTQYF
TRBV5-4	TRBJ2-1	NA	TRBD2	TGTGCCAGCAGCTCATCCAGCGGGGGACTCTCCTACAATGAGCAGTTCTTC	CASSSSSGGLSYNEQFF
TRBV18	TRBJ2-7	NA	TRBD1	TGTGCCAGCTCCCGAGACAGGGGCCCCTACGAGCAGTACTTC	CASSRDRGPYEQYF
TRBV7-8	TRBJ2-3	NA	NA	TGTGCCAGCAGCTACCCGACAGGGAGGTTATCAGATACGCAGTATTTT	CASSYPTGRLSDTQYF
TRBV18	TRBJ2-5	NA	TRBD1	TGTGCCAGCTTGGCCAGGGGGTTCCAAGAGACCCAGTACTTC	CASLARGFQETQYF
TRBV5-1	TRBJ2-5	NA	TRBD2	TGCGCCAGCAGCCCCGGAGTGGTAGCGGGGGCGCAAGAGACCCAGTACTTC	CASSPGVVAGAQETQYF
TRBV6-5	TRBJ1-2	NA	NA	TGTGCCAGCACCCGCCGCTGGAAGGGGGACTATGGCTACACCTTC	CASTRRWKGDYGYTF
TRBV19	TRBJ1-2	NA	TRBD1	TGTGCCAGTAGTATGGGGCAGGGGGATGGCTACACCTTC	CASSMGQGDGYTF
TRBV14	TRBJ2-1	once	NA	TGTGCCAGCAGCCAAGGGTGGGGGGTAAATGAGCAGTTCTTC	CASSQGWGVNEQFF
TRBV9	TRBJ2-7	NA	TRBD2	TGTGCCAGCAGCGTAGCTTCTAGCGGGGCCGGCGAGCAGTACTTC	CASSVASSGAGEQYF
TRBV4-2	TRBJ2-2	NA	TRBD2	TGTGCCAGCAGCCAAGCGGGACTAGTCCCTGGGGAGCTGTTTTTT	CASSQAGLVPGELFF
TRBV6-2/TRBV6-3	TRBJ2-1	NA	NA	TGTGCCAGCAGGCCTGACACCTTCTTCTACAATGAGCAGTTCTTC	CASRPDTFFYNEQFF
TRBV18	TRBJ2-4	NA	TRBD1	TGTGCCAGCTCACCCGGGGACAGGGGAAACATTCAGTACTTC	CASSPGDRGNIQYF
TRBV28	TRBJ1-2	NA	TRBD1	TGTGCCAGCAGCACCAGGGGGACAGTAACCTATGGCTACACCTTC	CASSTRGTVTYGYTF
TRBV4-1	TRBJ1-2	NA	TRBD1	TGCGCCAGCAGCCATGCCTCGGGACAGGGAATCTATGGCTACACCTTC	CASSHASGQGIYGYTF
TRBV2	TRBJ1-4	once	TRBD1	TGTGCCAGCACTCAACAGGGGAGCGGCGAAAAACTGTTTTTT	CASTQQGSGEKLFF